The clone carrying this T cell receptor (beta chain) was observed a single time. At one end, the junction sequence differs from germline, possibly due to a read error. This sample was taken from a study of Graves' ophthalmopathy and Graves' hyperthyroidism. For repertoire sequencing, the TCR beta CDR3 regions were amplified from RNA transcripts. A first-round RT-PCR used HTBI primers, followed by a second-round multiplex PCR. TCRdb re-called the multiplex PCR reads with MiXCR, one entry per CDR3 protein. The profile shows about 550,000 distinct CDR3 sequences, roughly 39% of them singletons. Additional autoimmune diseases, uncontrolled infections, pregnancy or lactation disqualified patients. Sequencing used peripheral blood or thyroid tissue (not recorded which). The receptor was derived from an adult man with Graves' hyperthyroidism.

The CDR3 DNA sequence: TGTGCCACCAGTGATTTTCGACTGGGTGGCGCGAACACCGGGGAGCTGTACTTC. As protein: CATSDFRLGGANTGELYF. The V gene is TRBV24-1, the J gene TRBJ2-7, with a possible D match to TRBD2 (5 bases). The CDR3 sequence is 18 residues long. The germline V gene has CDR1 KGHDR and CDR2 SFDVKD.